This entry lists 26 T cell receptor beta chains sequenced from one sample in a study of graft-versus-host responses after intestinal transplantation. The table came from immunoSEQ multiplex PCR; TCRdb's copy has only in-frame clones and leaves some out. The table lists 20,000 to 30,000 clones, 90% of them singletons. This specimen was PBMCs, taken just over 38 days after intestinal transplant. Receptor source: a human patient who received an intestinal transplant, so some T cells may come from the graft donor.

The chain uses TRBV5-4 and TRBJ2-1, with D hard to call. The CDR3 covers 14 residues. V was pared by 3 bases and J by 4 bases, with 11 bases between. From germline, CDR1 is SGHNT and CDR2 YYREEE (reference sequence). CDR3 region: CASSSLGPYNEQFF. In DNA form, the CDR3 reads TGTGCCAGCAGCTCCCTAGGGCCTTACAATGAGCAGTTCTTC.

This sequence joins TRBV4-1 and TRBJ2-7, with D perhaps TRBD1 (6 bases). CDR1 and CDR2 (germline): MGHRA, YSYEKL. The CDR3 covers 14 residues. The V end lost 0 bases, the J end lost 7 bases, and 13 bases lay between the germline ends. The CDR3 bases are TGCGCCAGCAGCCAAGATCAGGGGATGGGGGAGCAGTACTTC. This sequence encodes CASSQDQGMGEQYF.

This rearrangement joins TRBV28 to TRBJ2-1; tentatively, D is TRBD1 (6 bases). The V and J ends lost 7 bases and 11 bases respectively, with 12 bases between them. The germline CDR1 and CDR2 sequences are MDHEN and SYDVKM. This CDR3 region has 11 residues. The DNA for the CDR3 is TGTGCCAGCAATGGGGGCACAAAGCAGTTCTTC. This codes for CASNGGTKQFF. Looking up the rest from reference TRBV28 and TRBJ2-1 gives the full variable domain: DVKVTQSSRYLVKRTGEKVFLECVQDMDHENMFWYRQDPGLGLRLIYFSYDVKMKEKGDIPEGYSVSREKKERFSLILESASTNQTSMYLCASNGGTKQFFGPGTRLTVL.

The V and J genes are TRBV28 and TRBJ1-5, with D perhaps TRBD1 (6 bases). CDR3 length: 14 amino acids. The germline gives CDR1 MDHEN, CDR2 SYDVKM. V lost 4 bases to trimming and J lost 2 bases, with 9 bases between them. The CDR3 DNA reads TGTGCCAGCAGTTCCCCAGGGGGCAATCAGCCCCAGCATTTT. Its translation is CASSSPGGNQPQHF.

In regard to this clone: Sequence at one end of the junction differs from germline and may be a read error. V usage is TRBV2 and J usage is TRBJ1-3; weak D call: TRBD1 (5 bases). The CDR3 length is 13 residues. Germline lookup yields CDR1 SNHLY and CDR2 FYNNEI. CDR3 sequence reads: CASSLGWGMLVLF. In DNA, the CDR3 is TGTGCCAGCAGCCTCGGGTGGGGGATGCTTGTTCTTTTT. Full variable domain (outside the CDR3, taken from reference TRBV2 and TRBJ1-3): EPEVTQTPSHQVTQMGQEVILRCVPISNHLYFYWYRQILGQKVEFLVSFYNNEISEKSEIFDDQFSVERPDGSNFTLKIRSTKLEDSAMYFCASSLGWGMLVLFGEGSWLTVV.

This rearrangement joins TRBV7-6 to TRBJ2-3; possible D gene TRBD1, 5 bases. The CDR3 covers 17 residues. Germline V gene lookup returns CDR1 SGHVS and CDR2 FNYEAQ. V lost 1 base, J lost 2 bases, and 16 bases lay in between. CDR3 DNA: TGTGCCAGCAGCTTAGGGACCCGACAGATAGACACAGATACGCAGTATTTT. Translation gives CASSLGTRQIDTDTQYF.

This chain uses TRBV7-3 with TRBJ2-7; D remains ambiguous. The ends were cut back, 2 bases at V and 0 bases at J, with 11 bases in the middle. Per germline, CDR1 SGHTA and CDR2 FQGTGA. The length of the CDR3 is 15 residues. Written as DNA, the CDR3 is TGTGCCAGCAGCTTATCGATCGGTAGCTCCTACGAGCAGTACTTC. Translating gives CASSLSIGSSYEQYF. The variable domain in full, with the rest retrieved from reference TRBV7-3 and TRBJ2-7, is GAGVSQTPSNKVTEKGKYVELRCDPISGHTALYWYRQSLGQGPEFLIYFQGTGAADDSGLPNDRFFAVRPEGSVSTLKIQRTERGDSAVYLCASSLSIGSSYEQYFGPGTRLTVT.

CDR3 region: CASSPSYEQYF. The CDR3 nucleotides are TGTGCCAGCAGCCCCTCCTACGAGCAGTACTTC. The J gene is TRBJ2-7, the V gene TRBV6-6; D remains unclear. Germline-derived CDR1 and CDR2 are MNHNY and SVGAGI (reference sequence). V lost 6 bases, J lost 0 bases, and 3 bases lay in between. CDR3 size: 11 residues.

The chain has TRBV10-3 and TRBJ2-3; the match to TRBD2 covers 11 bases. V lost 6 bases to trimming and J lost 4 bases; unmatched junction nucleotides: 6. Germline V gene data show CDR1 as ENHRY and CDR2 as SYGVKD. The CDR3 extends over 15 amino acids. The CDR3 loop reads CAIRRLAGRSDTQYF. Written as DNA, the CDR3 is TGTGCCATCAGGAGACTAGCGGGAAGGTCAGATACGCAGTATTTT.

The chain has TRBV27 and TRBJ2-5; 12 bases are a match to TRBD1. With 6 bases clipped from V and 2 bases from J, the junction kept 10 bases outside the gene matches. This CDR3 spans 17 amino acids. Germline CDR1 MNHEY, CDR2 SMNVEV (reference sequence). The CDR3 DNA is TGTGCCAGCAGCTACTCCGGGACAGGGGGCTGTCAAGAGACCCAGTACTTC. Translated: CASSYSGTGGCQETQYF.

Notes on this clone: One junction end disagrees with the germline gene, perhaps due to a read error. This rearrangement joins TRBV7-7 to TRBJ2-4, with 10 positions matching TRBD1. Per germline, CDR1 SSHAT and CDR2 FNYEAQ (reference sequence). This CDR3 comprises 13 residues. CDR3: CASSWDRGNIQYF. CDR3 nucleotides: TGTGCTAGCAGTTGGGACAGGGGAAACATTCAGTACTTC.

The chain has TRBV6-5 and TRBJ2-7, with D unresolved. Looked up from germline, CDR1 is MNHEY and CDR2 is SVGAGI. This CDR3 spans 13 amino acids. The V gene lost 2 bases and the J gene lost 3 bases, with 8 bases spanning the gap. The CDR3 loop reads CASSYDEVYEQYF. In DNA form, the CDR3 reads TGTGCCAGCAGTTACGATGAGGTCTACGAGCAGTACTTC.

V and J are TRBV6-5 and TRBJ2-3; D not resolved. From germline, CDR1 is MNHEY and CDR2 SVGAGI. V was clipped by 2 bases and J by 3 bases, with 9 bases between them. This CDR3 comprises 14 residues. In DNA form, the CDR3 reads TGTGCCAGCAGTTACAGGGATAGTACAGATACGCAGTATTTT. It specifies CASSYRDSTDTQYF.

In this sample, this clone turned up once. The CDR3, as DNA: TGTGCCAGCGCCCTTATGTGGAGGGGAGGGTTCTACGAGCAGTACTTC. Translation: CASALMWRGGFYEQYF. J is TRBJ2-7 and V is TRBV28; 7 nucleotides agree with TRBD2. The CDR3 runs 16 residues. CDR1 and CDR2 (germline): MDHEN, SYDVKM. After removal of 8 bases from V and 3 bases from J, the junction contained 16 bases not matched to a gene.

V usage is TRBV5-1 and J usage is TRBJ1-2; 9 bases match TRBD1. This CDR3 is built from 14 residues. The V segment lost 2 bases and the J segment 4 bases; nucleotides outside the gene matches: 3. Germline-derived CDR1 and CDR2 are SGHRS and YFSETQ. CDR3 sequence (DNA): TGCGCCAGCAGCTTAAAACAGGGGGCCTATGGCTACACCTTC. It yields the protein CASSLKQGAYGYTF.

The chain carries TRBV5-4 and TRBJ2-7, with 8 bases aligning to TRBD1. Germline V gene data show CDR1 as SGHNT and CDR2 as YYREEE (reference sequence). CDR3 length: 15 amino acids. Germline trimming cut 1 base from V and 2 bases from J; bases unmatched to any gene: 5. This CDR3 reads CASSLWQGAAYEQYF. As DNA, the CDR3 is TGTGCCAGCAGCTTGTGGCAGGGGGCCGCCTACGAGCAGTACTTC.

CDR3 loop: CASSQTPQGQGTKEQYF. The CDR3 DNA reads as TGTGCCAGCAGTCAAACCCCCCAGGGACAGGGCACTAAAGAGCAGTACTTC. The chain links TRBV11-2 to TRBJ2-7; TRBD1 matches at 9 bases. The junction had 19 bases not matched to a gene; V was cut back by 6 bases and J by 7 bases. The CDR3 is 17 residues long. CDR1 is SGHAT and CDR2 is FQNNGV in the germline V gene. The complete variable domain, with remaining parts taken from reference TRBV11-2 and TRBJ2-7, reads EAGVAQSPRYKIIEKRQSVAFWCNPISGHATLYWYQQILGQGPKLLIQFQNNGVVDDSQLPKDRFSAERLKGVDSTLKIQPAKLEDSAVYLCASSQTPQGQGTKEQYFGPGTRLTVT.

The V call is TRBV14, the J call TRBJ2-7; D not certain. Germline CDR1 SGHDN, CDR2 FVKESK. V lost 1 base and J lost 9, with 7 bases in between. This CDR3 has 11 amino acids. For the CDR3, the DNA is TGTGCCAGCAGCCAAGTGGCTGTGCAGTACTTC. Its translation: CASSQVAVQYF.

The rearrangement links TRBV5-5 to TRBJ1-2; D not resolved. From germline, CDR1 is SGHKS and CDR2 YYEKEE (reference sequence). The CDR3 sequence is 20 residues long. V was clipped by 1 base and J by 0 bases, with 25 bases between them. The CDR3 loop is CASSLSGRTTPRRSNYGYTF. In nucleotides, the CDR3 is TGTGCCAGCAGCTTGTCGGGCAGGACTACTCCCCGACGATCTAACTATGGCTACACCTTC.

The rearrangement uses TRBV27 and TRBJ1-5; no clear D gene. This CDR3 spans 19 amino acids. The germline V gene has CDR1 MNHEY and CDR2 SMNVEV (reference sequence). The V end was cut by 5 bases, the J end by 12 bases, with 35 bases between. This CDR3 is CASSPYPWTTIVPWSIQHF. The CDR3 DNA reads TGTGCCAGCAGTCCCTATCCGTGGACGACGATCGTGCCCTGGTCAATCCAGCATTTT.

V and J are TRBV6-1 and TRBJ2-1; D is ambiguous. The V and J ends lost 2 bases and 0 bases respectively, with 8 bases between them. Germline V lookup: CDR1 MNHNS, CDR2 SASEGT. This CDR3 is 15 amino acids long. For the CDR3, the DNA is TGTGCCAGCAGTGAACCGGTTAGCTCCTACAATGAGCAGTTCTTC. Its protein is CASSEPVSSYNEQFF.

This rearrangement joins TRBV6-1 to TRBJ2-1; D is uncertain. Germline loops: CDR1 MNHNS, CDR2 SASEGT. Trimming removed 10 bases from V and 8 bases from J, with 6 bases in between. CDR3 length equals 9 residues. This CDR3 is CATGDEQFF. CDR3 in DNA: TGTGCCACCGGCGATGAGCAGTTCTTC.

V is TRBV28 and J is TRBJ2-2, with 7 bases matching TRBD1. With 6 bases clipped from V and 6 bases from J, the junction kept 16 bases outside the gene matches. Looked up from germline, CDR1 is MDHEN and CDR2 is SYDVKM. The CDR3 sequence is 17 residues long. The CDR3 is CASSPPFGTERPGELFF. CDR3 DNA: TGTGCCAGCAGCCCCCCCTTCGGGACAGAGAGGCCCGGGGAGCTGTTTTTT.

The V call is TRBV27, the J call TRBJ2-7; the match to TRBD1 covers 9 bases. Trimming removed 6 bases from V and 5 bases from J; junction bases left unmatched: 11. This CDR3 has 15 amino acids. The germline CDR1 and CDR2 sequences are MNHEY and SMNVEV (reference sequence). This CDR3 reads CASSWGQGGRHEQYF. CDR3 nucleotides: TGTGCCAGCAGCTGGGGACAGGGAGGTCGCCACGAGCAGTACTTC.

V is TRBV7-3 and J is TRBJ2-2; 7 nucleotides line up with TRBD1. The CDR3 runs 13 residues. Unmatched junction bases numbered 0, after V lost 5 bases and J lost 3 bases. Germline CDR1 is SGHTA and CDR2 is FQGTGA. The CDR3: CASSQGDTGELFF. The CDR3 coding sequence is TGTGCCAGCAGCCAGGGGGACACCGGGGAGCTGTTTTTT.

This chain uses TRBV6-5 with TRBJ1-2; TRBD1 matches 10 bases. J gave up 7 bases and V 7 bases, and 12 bases lay outside the gene matches. This CDR3 contains 15 residues. The germline V gene encodes CDR1 MNHEY and CDR2 SVGAGI. DNA of the CDR3: TGTGCCAGCATTCCAACTCGGGACAGGGGAGCTGGCTACACCTTC. It codes for CASIPTRDRGAGYTF.